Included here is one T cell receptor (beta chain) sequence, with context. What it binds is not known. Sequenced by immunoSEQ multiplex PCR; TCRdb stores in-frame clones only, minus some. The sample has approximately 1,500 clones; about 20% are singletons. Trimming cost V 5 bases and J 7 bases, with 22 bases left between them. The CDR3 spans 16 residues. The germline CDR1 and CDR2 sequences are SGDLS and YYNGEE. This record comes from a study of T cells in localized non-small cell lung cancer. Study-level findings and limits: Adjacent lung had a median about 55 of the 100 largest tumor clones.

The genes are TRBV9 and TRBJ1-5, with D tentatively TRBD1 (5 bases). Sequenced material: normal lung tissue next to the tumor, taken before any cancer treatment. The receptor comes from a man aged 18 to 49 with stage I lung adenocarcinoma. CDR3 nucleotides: TGTGCCAGCAGTGAGAATCGTTTGGGGGTAGGGCAGCCCCAGCATTTT. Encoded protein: CASSENRLGVGQPQHF.